The clone carrying this T cell receptor (beta chain) was picked up a small number of times. V was clipped by 5 bases and J by 4 bases, with 12 bases between them. CDR1 is SEHNR and CDR2 is FQNEAQ in the germline V gene (reference sequence). This CDR3 spans 13 amino acids. This entry belongs to a study of T-cell memory formation after mild COVID-19. A single record per CDR3 protein comes from TCRdb applying MiXCR to the 5' RACE reads. The repertoire holds fewer than 90,000 distinct CDR3 sequences, with 14% as singletons. V is TRBV7-9 and J is TRBJ2-7; D could derive from TRBD1 or TRBD2 (5 bases each). The sequencing sample was made of PBMCs or a T cell subset sorted from them (not recorded which). The clonotype originates from an adult woman who had mild COVID-19 (a few samples of this study predate the infection). Cell type and time point are not known. CDR3 in DNA: TGTGCCAGCAGCCGCTGGGACGCGTACGAGCAGTACTTC. Translating gives CASSRWDAYEQYF.